These T cell receptor beta chains were read from a single sample in a study of shared clonotypes between healthy human individuals. Generated by immunoSEQ multiplex PCR, the TCRdb table keeps only in-frame clones and is missing some. This table holds roughly 770,000 clones, roughly 96% found once. What was sequenced was naive CD8+ T cells sorted from blood. These receptors were obtained from a man aged 30 to 45 in good health. Both conserved end residues are part of each CDR3. The D gene is left open where the match is weak. Only part of the rows carry a size: once, few, many, or a class if the clone is expanded.

CASSTGLGSSDTQYF TGTGCCAGCAGCACCGGACTAGGTTCGTCAGATACGCAGTATTTT 15 TRBV5-4 - TRBJ2-3 TRBD2
CSVEVGTAGNTIYF TGCAGCGTTGAAGTAGGGACAGCTGGAAACACCATATATTTT 14 TRBV29-1 - TRBJ1-3 TRBD1
CASSNYGGHEQYF TGTGCCAGCAGCAACTATGGGGGGCACGAGCAGTACTTC 13 TRBV7-8 - TRBJ2-7 -
CASSPGTSGTYNEQFF TGTGCCAGCAGTCCCGGGACTAGCGGGACTTACAATGAGCAGTTCTTC 16 TRBV27 - TRBJ2-1 TRBD2
CASRTSGANVLTF TGTGCCAGCCGCACATCTGGGGCCAACGTCCTGACTTTC 13 TRBV11-2 - TRBJ2-6 -
CSVFTGERGNGRETQYF TGCAGCGTATTTACAGGGGAAAGAGGTAATGGTAGAGAGACCCAGTACTTC 17 TRBV29-1 - TRBJ2-5 TRBD1
CASRDTSYEQYF TGCGCCAGCAGGGACACTTCCTACGAGCAGTACTTC 12 TRBV10-2 - TRBJ2-7 -
CASSETGLVGGGTDTQYF TGTGCCAGCAGCGAGACCGGACTAGTCGGGGGGGGAACAGATACGCAGTATTTT 18 TRBV11-2 once TRBJ2-3 TRBD2
CAISPSRSSTDTQYF TGTGCCATCAGCCCCAGTCGAAGTAGCACAGATACGCAGTATTTT 15 TRBV10-3 - TRBJ2-3 -
CSVVRRDSPIPTEAFF TGCAGCGTTGTACGAAGAGACAGCCCCATCCCCACTGAAGCTTTCTTT 16 TRBV29-1 - TRBJ1-1 -
CASSSEGLNTEAFF TGCGCCAGCAGCTCCGAGGGACTGAACACTGAAGCTTTCTTT 14 TRBV5-1 - TRBJ1-1 -
CASSAPSGYEQYF TGTGCCAGCAGCGCTCCTAGCGGGTACGAGCAGTACTTC 13 TRBV7-9 - TRBJ2-7 TRBD2
CASSLDEGFTQHF TGTGCCAGCAGCTTGGATGAGGGTTTTACCCAGCATTTT 13 TRBV7-9 - TRBJ1-5 -
CASSSGFESFF TGCGCCTCCAGCTCAGGGTTCGAGTCTTTCTTT 11 TRBV10-2 - TRBJ1-1 -
CASSPRDTYYEQYF TGTGCCAGCAGCCCCCGAGACACCTACTACGAGCAGTACTTC 14 TRBV7-9 - TRBJ2-7 -
CASSSIAGGTTDTQYF TGTGCCAGCAGCTCCATAGCGGGAGGAACCACAGATACGCAGTATTTT 16 TRBV7-2 - TRBJ2-3 TRBD2
CASSQYTEGEQFF TGCGCCAGCAGCCAGTATACCGAAGGTGAGCAGTTCTTC 13 TRBV4-3 once TRBJ2-1 -
CASSRYQSYGYTF TGTGCCAGCAGCCGATACCAATCATATGGCTACACCTTC 13 TRBV13 - TRBJ1-2 -
CAHCLRGVVTDTQYF TGTGCCCACTGCCTTAGGGGAGTTGTTACAGATACGCAGTATTTT 15 TRBV6-6 - TRBJ2-3 -
CAAGGIGNTIYF TGCGCCGCGGGGGGGATCGGAAACACCATATATTTT 12 TRBV4-1 - TRBJ1-3 -
CASSPGLAGFYEQYF TGTGCCAGCTCCCCCGGGCTAGCGGGCTTCTACGAGCAGTACTTC 15 TRBV18 - TRBJ2-7 TRBD2
CASRRRSEAFF TGTGCCAGCAGACGAAGGTCTGAAGCTTTCTTT 11 TRBV11-1 - TRBJ1-1 -
CASSSGLHIPQHF TGTGCCAGCAGTTCGGGATTACACATCCCCCAGCATTTT 13 TRBV27 - TRBJ1-5 -
CAISDSPLGYTF TGTGCCATCAGTGATTCTCCATTGGGGTACACCTTC 12 TRBV10-3 - TRBJ1-2 -
CASSSRGIYYEQYF TGTGCCAGTAGTAGTCGCGGGATCTACTACGAGCAGTACTTC 14 TRBV19 - TRBJ2-7 -
CASTSSGIGELFF TGTGCCAGCACATCTAGCGGGATCGGGGAGCTGTTTTTT 13 TRBV6-5 - TRBJ2-2 TRBD2
CATDFGPEAFF TGTGCCACCGATTTCGGGCCTGAAGCTTTCTTT 11 TRBV19 - TRBJ1-1 -
CASSAFLTSGGTGEQFF TGTGCCAGCAGCGCCTTCTTGACTAGCGGAGGAACTGGGGAGCAGTTCTTC 17 TRBV9 - TRBJ2-1 TRBD2
CASGANVLTF TGTGCCAGCGGGGCCAACGTCCTGACTTTC 10 TRBV9 - TRBJ2-6 -
CASSQGLAGGLEQFF TGTGCCAGCAGCCAGGGACTAGCGGGAGGCCTTGAGCAGTTCTTC 15 TRBV7-9 - TRBJ2-1 TRBD2
CSVDGAGETYEQYF TGCAGCGTTGATGGAGCGGGAGAAACCTACGAGCAGTACTTC 14 TRBV29-1 - TRBJ2-7 TRBD2
CASSVGAGGPWNEQYF TGTGCCAGCAGCGTAGGGGCGGGAGGGCCCTGGAACGAGCAGTACTTC 16 TRBV9 - TRBJ2-7 TRBD2
CASSDYGDYNEQFF TGTGCCAGCAGTGATTACGGAGACTACAATGAGCAGTTCTTC 14 TRBV2 few TRBJ2-1 -
CASSGDAGQYF TGCGCCAGCAGCGGGGATGCGGGGCAGTACTTC 11 TRBV5-1 - TRBJ2-7 -
CASSQASNTGELFF TGCGCCAGCAGCCAAGCCAGTAACACCGGGGAGCTGTTTTTT 14 TRBV4-1 once TRBJ2-2 -
CASSSSGKLSGANVLTF TGTGCCAGCAGCTCTAGCGGGAAATTGTCTGGGGCCAACGTCCTGACTTTC 17 TRBV11-2 - TRBJ2-6 TRBD2
CASSVPRGSAADDTQYF TGTGCCAGCAGCGTACCCCGCGGATCAGCGGCCGACGATACGCAGTATTTT 17 TRBV9 - TRBJ2-3 -
CSVELPLTSGSSYNEQFF TGCAGCGTTGAACTCCCTCTGACTAGCGGGAGTTCCTACAATGAGCAGTTCTTC 18 TRBV29-1 - TRBJ2-1 TRBD2
CASSYRDRVIDEQYF TGTGCCAGCAGCTACCGGGACAGGGTAATCGACGAGCAGTACTTC 15 TRBV11-2 - TRBJ2-7 TRBD1
CAWTTGAETEQYF TGTGCCTGGACCACGGGGGCAGAGACCGAGCAGTACTTC 13 TRBV30 - TRBJ2-7 -
CASSTGPANTEAFF TGTGCCAGCAGCACAGGGCCGGCGAACACTGAAGCTTTCTTT 14 TRBV9 - TRBJ1-1 -
CASKSTGYEQYF TGTGCCAGCAAAAGCACAGGGTACGAGCAGTACTTC 12 TRBV2 - TRBJ2-7 -
CASSGFEETGALETQYF TGTGCCAGCAGTGGTTTTGAGGAGACAGGAGCTTTGGAGACCCAGTACTTC 17 TRBV2 - TRBJ2-5 -
CSVDAGTYYGYTF TGCAGCGTTGATGCCGGGACATATTATGGCTACACCTTC 13 TRBV29-1 once TRBJ1-2 -
CASSYQVGNYEQYF TGTGCCAGCAGTTATCAGGTCGGGAACTACGAGCAGTACTTC 14 TRBV6-5 - TRBJ2-7 -
CASSIAGGPEEQYF TGTGCCAGTAGTATTGCGGGAGGGCCGGAGGAGCAGTACTTC 14 TRBV19 - TRBJ2-7 TRBD2
CASSPPGNNQPQHF TGTGCCAGCAGCCCTCCTGGGAACAATCAGCCCCAGCATTTT 14 TRBV27 - TRBJ1-5 -
CASSQGLMNTEAFF TGTGCCAGCAGCCAAGGACTAATGAACACTGAAGCTTTCTTT 14 TRBV4-2 - TRBJ1-1 -
CASSLGGSYEQYF TGTGCCAGCAGCTTAGGGGGGAGCTACGAGCAGTACTTC 13 TRBV11-2 - TRBJ2-7 -
CASSDWHDNEQFF TGTGCCAGCAGTGACTGGCACGACAATGAGCAGTTCTTC 13 TRBV25-1 - TRBJ2-1 -